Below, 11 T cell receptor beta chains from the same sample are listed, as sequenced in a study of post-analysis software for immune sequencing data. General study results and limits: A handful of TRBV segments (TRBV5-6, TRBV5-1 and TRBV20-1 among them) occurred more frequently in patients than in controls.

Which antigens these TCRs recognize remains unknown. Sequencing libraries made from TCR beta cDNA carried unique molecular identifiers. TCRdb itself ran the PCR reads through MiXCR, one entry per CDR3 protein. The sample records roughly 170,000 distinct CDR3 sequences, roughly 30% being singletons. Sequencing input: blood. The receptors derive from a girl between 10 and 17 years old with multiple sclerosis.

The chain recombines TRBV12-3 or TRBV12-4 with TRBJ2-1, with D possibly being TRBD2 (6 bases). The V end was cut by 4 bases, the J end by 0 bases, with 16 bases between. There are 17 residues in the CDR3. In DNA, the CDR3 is TGTGCCAGCAGTTGGAGCCTAGCGAGTTCCTCCTACAATGAGCAGTTCTTC. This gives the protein CASSWSLASSSYNEQFF.

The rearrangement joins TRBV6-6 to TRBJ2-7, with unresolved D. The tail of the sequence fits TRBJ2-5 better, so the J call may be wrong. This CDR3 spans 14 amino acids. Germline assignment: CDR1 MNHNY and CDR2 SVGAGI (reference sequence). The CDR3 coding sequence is TGTGCCAGCAGTCTAGACGGCTATGGGGAGACCCAGTACTTC. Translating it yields CASSLDGYGETQYF.

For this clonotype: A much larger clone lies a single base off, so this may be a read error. CDR3 sequence (DNA): TGTGCCAGCAGTCCCAGACCCTACAATGAGCAGTTCTTC. Protein product: CASSPRPYNEQFF. The chain has TRBV27 and TRBJ2-1; D not resolved. CDR1 and CDR2 from the germline V gene are MNHEY and SMNVEV (reference sequence). The length of the CDR3 is 13 residues. The V end was cut by 5 bases, the J end by 2 bases, with 7 bases between.

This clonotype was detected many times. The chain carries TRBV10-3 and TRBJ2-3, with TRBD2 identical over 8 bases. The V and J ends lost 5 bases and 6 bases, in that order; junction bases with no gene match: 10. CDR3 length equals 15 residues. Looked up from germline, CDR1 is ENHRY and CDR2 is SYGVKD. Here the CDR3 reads CAISLLAADVDTQYF. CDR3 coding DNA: TGTGCCATCAGTCTACTAGCGGCCGATGTGGATACGCAGTATTTT.

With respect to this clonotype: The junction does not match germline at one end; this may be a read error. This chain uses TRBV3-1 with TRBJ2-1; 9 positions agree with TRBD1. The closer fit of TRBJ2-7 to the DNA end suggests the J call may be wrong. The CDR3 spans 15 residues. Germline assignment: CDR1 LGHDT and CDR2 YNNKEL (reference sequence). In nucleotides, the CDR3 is TGTGCCAGCAGTCAAGGGGACAGGGCCTACAATGAGCAGTACTTC. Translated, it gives CASSQGDRAYNEQYF.

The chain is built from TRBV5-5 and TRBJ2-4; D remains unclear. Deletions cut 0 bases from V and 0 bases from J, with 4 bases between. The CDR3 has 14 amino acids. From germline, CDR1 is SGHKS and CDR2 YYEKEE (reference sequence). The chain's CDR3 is CASSLGLAKNIQYF. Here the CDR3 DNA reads TGTGCCAGCAGCTTGGGCTTAGCCAAAAACATTCAGTACTTC. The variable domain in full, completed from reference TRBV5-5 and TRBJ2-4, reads DAGVTQSPTHLIKTRGQQVTLRCSPISGHKSVSWYQQVLGQGPQFIFQYYEKEERGRGNFPDRFSARQFPNYSSELNVNALLLGDSALYLCASSLGLAKNIQYFGAGTRLSVL.

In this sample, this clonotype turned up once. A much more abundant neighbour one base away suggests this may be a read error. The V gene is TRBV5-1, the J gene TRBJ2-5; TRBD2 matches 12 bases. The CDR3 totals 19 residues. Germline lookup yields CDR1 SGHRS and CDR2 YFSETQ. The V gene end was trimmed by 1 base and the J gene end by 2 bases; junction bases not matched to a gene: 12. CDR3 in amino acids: CASSLFETSGSWPQETQYF. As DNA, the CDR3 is TGCGCCAGCAGCTTGTTCGAGACTAGCGGGAGTTGGCCACAAGAGACCCAGTACTTC.

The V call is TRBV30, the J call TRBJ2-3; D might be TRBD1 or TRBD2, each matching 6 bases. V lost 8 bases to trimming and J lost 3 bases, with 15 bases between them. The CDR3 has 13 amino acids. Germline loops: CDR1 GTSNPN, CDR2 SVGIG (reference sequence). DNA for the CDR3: TGTGCCGAGGGGGGAGGAAGAACAGATACGCAGTATTTT. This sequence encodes CAEGGGRTDTQYF.

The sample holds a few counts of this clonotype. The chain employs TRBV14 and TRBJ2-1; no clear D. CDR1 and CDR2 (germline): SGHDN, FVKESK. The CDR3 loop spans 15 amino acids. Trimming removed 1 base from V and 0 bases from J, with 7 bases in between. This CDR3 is CASSQGLSSYNEQFF. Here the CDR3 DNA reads TGTGCCAGCAGCCAAGGTCTCTCCTCCTACAATGAGCAGTTCTTC.

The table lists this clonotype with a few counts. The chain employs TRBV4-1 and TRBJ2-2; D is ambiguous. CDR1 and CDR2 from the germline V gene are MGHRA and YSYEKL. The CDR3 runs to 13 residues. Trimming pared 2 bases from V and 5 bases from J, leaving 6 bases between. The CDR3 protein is CASSQQGTGELFF. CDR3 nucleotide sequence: TGCGCCAGCAGCCAACAAGGGACCGGGGAGCTGTTTTTT.

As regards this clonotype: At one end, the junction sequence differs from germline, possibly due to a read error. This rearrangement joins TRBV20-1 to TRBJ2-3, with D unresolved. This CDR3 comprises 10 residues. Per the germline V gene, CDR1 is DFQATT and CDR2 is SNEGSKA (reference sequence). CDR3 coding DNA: TGCAGTGCTCGGGCAGATATGCAGTATTTT. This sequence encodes CSARADMQYF.